The sequence of this TCR beta chain was determined in a study of glioma-infiltrating T cells. CDR3 length: 13 amino acids. CDR1 and CDR2 from the germline V gene are SGHTA and FQGNSA. The iRepertoire nested amplicon-rescue multiplex PCR amplified TCR alpha and beta CDR3s from RNA. One entry per CDR3 protein, called by TCRdb with MiXCR from the multiplex PCR reads. The data show approximately 190,000 distinct CDR3 sequences, with roughly 32% seen just once and about 19% held by the top ten. About this clonotype: The junction does not match germline at one end; this may be a read error.

This clonotype was sampled from a human donor with low-grade glioma or glioblastoma, undergoing nonglioma brain surgery, or in good health (not recorded which). Input material: glioma tissue, nonneoplastic brain tissue, or PBMCs (not recorded which). The chain has TRBV7-2 and TRBJ2-4, with D hard to call. The CDR3 is CDSSQDISGIQYF. CDR3 sequence (DNA): TGTGACAGCAGCCAAGACATTAGTGGCATTCAGTACTTC.